Presented here are 30 T cell receptor beta chains from one specimen sequenced in a study of T cells in pancreatic ductal adenocarcinoma. No neoadjuvant therapy was given to the selected pancreatic ductal adenocarcinoma patients before their surgery. The protocol was immunoSEQ multiplex PCR, while the TCRdb copy is restricted to in-frame clones and leaves out a portion. The top ten hold about 3% of the sample, which has about 100,000 clones, nearly 95% seen once. The sequenced sample was PBMCs. The receptors derive from a human donor with pancreatic ductal adenocarcinoma.

J is TRBJ2-1 and V is TRBV29-1; 7 bases agree with TRBD2. The CDR3 covers 13 residues. V shed 4 bases and J 4 bases; nucleotides not matched to a gene: 4. The germline gives CDR1 SQVTM, CDR2 ANQGSEA. In DNA, the CDR3 is TGCAGCGTTGGTGGGAGGGGATACAATGAGCAGTTCTTC. It encodes CSVGGRGYNEQFF.

V usage is TRBV30 and J usage is TRBJ2-7; D is unclear. Germline CDR1 is GTSNPN and CDR2 is SVGIG (reference sequence). There are 11 residues in the CDR3. V was trimmed by 2 bases and J by 4 bases, leaving 6 bases between them. CDR3 DNA sequence: TGTGCCTGGAGTTCTCGTTACGAGCAGTACTTC. It specifies CAWSSRYEQYF.

The chain has TRBV18 and TRBJ1-2, with D perhaps TRBD1 (5 bases). The CDR3 length is 13 residues. V lost 3 bases to trimming and J lost 10 bases, with 15 bases between them. CDR1 is KGHSH and CDR2 is LQKENI in the germline V gene. This CDR3 is CASSPGRGSFYTF. CDR3 DNA: TGTGCCAGCTCACCGGGTAGGGGCAGTTTCTACACCTTC.

This chain links TRBV28 with TRBJ2-3; TRBD2 aligns across 11 bases. The germline gives CDR1 MDHEN, CDR2 SYDVKM. Trimming took 6 bases from V and 0 from J; bases not matched to a gene: 8. This CDR3 has 17 amino acids. CDR3 nucleotide sequence: TGTGCCAGCAGAGCCGCGGGACTAGCGGCTAGCACAGATACGCAGTATTTT. Translating gives CASRAAGLAASTDTQYF.

The chain joins TRBV6-1 to TRBJ2-7; 10 nucleotides agree with TRBD2. Trimming cost V 6 bases and J 3 bases; bases outside gene matches: 8. Germline V lookup: CDR1 MNHNS, CDR2 SASEGT. CDR3 size: 15 residues. The CDR3 DNA is TGTGCCAGCAGAACAGGGACTAGCGAACGCTACGAGCAGTACTTC. It encodes CASRTGTSERYEQYF.

The chain employs TRBV30 and TRBJ2-3, with 11 bases identical to TRBD2. Losses at the gene ends were 3 bases for V and 5 bases for J; bases not matched to a gene: 7. Per the germline V gene, CDR1 is GTSNPN and CDR2 is SVGIG (reference sequence). The CDR3 spans 15 residues. The CDR3 DNA sequence: TGTGCCTGGAGACTTAGCGGGAGGGGGATAGATACGCAGTATTTT. Protein sequence: CAWRLSGRGIDTQYF.

This sequence joins TRBV7-9 and TRBJ2-2; tentative D call: TRBD1 (5 bases). The CDR3 is 14 amino acids. Germline V gene data show CDR1 as SEHNR and CDR2 as FQNEAQ (reference sequence). V was cut by 2 bases and J by 6 bases, with 10 bases left in between. CDR3 protein: CASSLLAGSGELFF. The CDR3 nucleotides are TGTGCCAGCAGCTTATTGGCAGGGTCCGGGGAGCTGTTTTTT.

The V gene is TRBV7-3, the J gene TRBJ1-5; 9 nucleotides match TRBD1. CDR1 and CDR2 (germline): SGHTA, FQGTGA. Germline trimming cut 4 bases from V and 1 base from J; bases unmatched to any gene: 8. This CDR3 spans 17 amino acids. For the CDR3, the DNA is TGTGCCAGCAGCTCCCCCGGGACAGGGCTAAGCAATCAGCCCCAGCATTTT. Its translation: CASSSPGTGLSNQPQHF.

This rearrangement joins TRBV25-1 to TRBJ2-3; D is ambiguous. From germline, CDR1 is MGHDK and CDR2 SYGVNS. The germline V and J ends were trimmed by 3 bases and 2 bases, with 9 bases remaining between them. The CDR3 has 14 amino acids. The CDR3 here is CASSDEATTDTQYF. CDR3 coding DNA: TGTGCCAGCAGTGATGAGGCTACCACAGATACGCAGTATTTT.

The chain is built from TRBV15 and TRBJ1-1, with D unresolved. The CDR3 spans 13 residues. V lost 1 base and J lost 1, with 4 bases in between. From germline, CDR1 is LNHNV and CDR2 YYDKDF (reference sequence). The CDR3 sequence is CATSRGQNTEAFF. The DNA for the CDR3 is TGTGCCACCAGCAGAGGACAGAACACTGAAGCTTTCTTT.

V and J are TRBV7-2 and TRBJ2-7; D possibly corresponds to TRBD2 (6 bases). V was shortened by 4 bases and J by 2 bases, with 9 bases between the two germline ends. This CDR3 has 13 amino acids. Germline CDR1 reads SGHTA; CDR2 reads FQGNSA. The CDR3 DNA reads as TGTGCCAGCAGCTGGGGAGGAACCTACGAGCAGTACTTC. This translates into CASSWGGTYEQYF.

This clone was seen a single time. V gene TRBV2 combines with J gene TRBJ2-5; D might be TRBD1 (5 bases). The length of the CDR3 is 13 residues. Germline V gene lookup returns CDR1 SNHLY and CDR2 FYNNEI. V dropped 6 bases and J dropped 4 bases, with 12 bases sitting between them. CDR3 bases: TGTGCCAGCAGCATTGACAGAGCAGAGACCCAGTACTTC. It yields the protein CASSIDRAETQYF. Looking up the rest from reference TRBV2 and TRBJ2-5 gives the full variable domain: EPEVTQTPSHQVTQMGQEVILRCVPISNHLYFYWYRQILGQKVEFLVSFYNNEISEKSEIFDDQFSVERPDGSNFTLKIRSTKLEDSAMYFCASSIDRAETQYFGPGTRLLVL.

The gene calls are TRBV6-1 and TRBJ2-1; 9 positions agree with TRBD2. The CDR3 is made up of 14 amino acids. From germline, CDR1 is MNHNS and CDR2 SASEGT. Germline trimming cut 7 bases from V and 7 bases from J; bases unmatched to any gene: 8. This CDR3 reads CASTVAGVRNEQFF. CDR3 bases: TGTGCCAGCACCGTAGCGGGAGTGCGTAATGAGCAGTTCTTC.

The J gene is TRBJ2-7, the V gene TRBV18; D possibly corresponds to TRBD2 (6 bases). Germline CDR1 KGHSH, CDR2 LQKENI. V dropped 1 base and J dropped 1 base, with 14 bases sitting between them. This CDR3 comprises 16 residues. In DNA, the CDR3 is TGTGCCAGCTCACCACTTGTCGGGAGCGTTTCCTACGAGCAGTACTTC. Translating gives CASSPLVGSVSYEQYF.

The J gene is TRBJ2-1, the V gene TRBV29-1, with D unresolved. The ends were cut back, 7 bases at V and 12 bases at J, with 16 bases in the middle. The length of the CDR3 is 11 residues. From germline, CDR1 is SQVTM and CDR2 ANQGSEA. CDR3 sequence: CSADPGGRQFF. In DNA, the CDR3 is TGCAGCGCCGACCCGGGTGGAAGGCAGTTCTTC.

V gene TRBV7-2 combines with J gene TRBJ2-5, with D possibly being TRBD1 (6 bases). The germline V gene has CDR1 SGHTA and CDR2 FQGNSA. The length of the CDR3 is 14 residues. The V and J ends lost 3 bases and 7 bases respectively, with 15 bases between them. The CDR3 region is CASSFGGGVGTQYF. The DNA of the CDR3 is TGTGCCAGCAGCTTCGGTGGGGGCGTTGGGACCCAGTACTTC.

The rearrangement joins TRBV27 to TRBJ2-7; D is perhaps TRBD2 (6 bases). Germline V CDR1 and CDR2: MNHEY, SMNVEV (reference sequence). CDR3 size: 15 residues. Trimming stripped 5 bases from V and 5 bases from J, with 19 bases between. In nucleotides, the CDR3 is TGTGCCAGCAGTCCCTCTAGCCGGGAGCACCACGAGCAGTACTTC. It translates to CASSPSSREHHEQYF.

V usage is TRBV2 and J usage is TRBJ2-7, with D uncertain. The V end lost 6 bases, the J end lost 0 bases, and 6 bases lay between the germline ends. The CDR3 totals 12 residues. CDR1 is SNHLY, CDR2 FYNNEI, per germline. CDR3 sequence reads: CASRKSSYEQYF. Here the CDR3 DNA reads TGTGCCAGCAGAAAGAGCTCCTACGAGCAGTACTTC. Using reference TRBV2 and TRBJ2-7 for the parts outside the CDR3, the full variable domain is EPEVTQTPSHQVTQMGQEVILRCVPISNHLYFYWYRQILGQKVEFLVSFYNNEISEKSEIFDDQFSVERPDGSNFTLKIRSTKLEDSAMYFCASRKSSYEQYFGPGTRLTVT.

The genes are TRBV6-5 and TRBJ2-7; 7 bases match TRBD2. V lost 4 bases, J lost 2 bases, and 5 bases stayed unmatched. Germline CDR1 reads MNHEY; CDR2 reads SVGAGI. CDR3 length: 14 amino acids. The CDR3: CASSLERETYEQYF. For the CDR3, the DNA is TGTGCCAGCAGTTTAGAGCGGGAAACCTACGAGCAGTACTTC.

The chain has TRBV5-4 and TRBJ2-4, with a weak D call TRBD2 (5 bases). The CDR3 has 14 amino acids. V was cut by 1 base and J by 0 bases, with 5 bases left in between. Germline CDR1 and CDR2: SGHNT and YYREEE (reference sequence). The CDR3 nucleotides read TGTGCCAGCAGCTTGCGGGGAGCCAAAAACATTCAGTACTTC. As protein: CASSLRGAKNIQYF.

V is TRBV2 and J is TRBJ2-5, with D maybe TRBD2 (5 bases). V shed 3 bases and J shed 2 bases, with 10 bases lying between them. The CDR3 loop spans 14 amino acids. Germline CDR1 and CDR2: SNHLY and FYNNEI. In DNA, the CDR3 is TGTGCCAGCAGTGACCGGAGGATTCAAGAGACCCAGTACTTC. Protein: CASSDRRIQETQYF.

The chain's CDR3 is CASFRDTLPNQPQHF. The CDR3 bases are TGTGCCAGCTTCCGGGACACCTTACCGAATCAGCCCCAGCATTTT. This chain links TRBV6-1 with TRBJ1-5; tentative D call: TRBD1 (6 bases). The CDR3 is 15 residues long. Trimming removed 8 bases at V and 4 bases at J, with 18 bases between. Germline CDR1 reads MNHNS; CDR2 reads SASEGT.

The rearrangement links TRBV29-1 to TRBJ2-7; 8 nucleotides match TRBD1. The ends lost 6 bases at V and 0 bases at J; junction bases unmatched: 4. CDR3 size: 13 residues. Germline loops: CDR1 SQVTM, CDR2 ANQGSEA. The CDR3 nucleotides are TGCAGCGTGGGGACAGGCGTCTCCTACGAGCAGTACTTC. This sequence encodes CSVGTGVSYEQYF.

The chain is built from TRBV25-1 and TRBJ1-2; the D gene is possibly TRBD1 (6 bases). The CDR3 length is 14 residues. Trimming removed 6 bases at V and 7 bases at J, with 18 bases between. Looked up from germline, CDR1 is MGHDK and CDR2 is SYGVNS. In nucleotides, the CDR3 is TGTGCCAGCAGCTTCGCGGGGGGCGCGGGTGGCTACACCTTC. Amino acid sequence: CASSFAGGAGGYTF.

The chain employs TRBV9 and TRBJ2-1; no clear D. Trimming took off 0 bases at V and 13 bases at J, with 8 bases between the two ends. CDR1 SGDLS and CDR2 YYNGEE come from the germline V gene. The CDR3 is made up of 11 amino acids. This CDR3 reads CASSVAQVQFF. Here the CDR3 DNA reads TGTGCCAGCAGCGTAGCGCAGGTACAGTTCTTC. The full variable domain, in which reference TRBV9 and TRBJ2-1 provide the parts outside the CDR3, is DSGVTQTPKHLITATGQRVTLRCSPRSGDLSVYWYQQSLDQGLQFLIQYYNGEERAKGNILERFSAQQFPDLHSELNLSSLELGDSALYFCASSVAQVQFFGPGTRLTVL.

This chain links TRBV9 with TRBJ2-5, with D possibly TRBD1 on 5 matching bases. The CDR3 runs 14 residues. Looked up from germline, CDR1 is SGDLS and CDR2 is YYNGEE. Trimming shortened V by 1 base and J by 4 bases, and 11 bases separated the two germline ends. The CDR3: CASSVSVQGETQYF. In nucleotides, the CDR3 is TGTGCCAGCAGCGTATCAGTCCAGGGAGAGACCCAGTACTTC.

The chain carries TRBV12-5 and TRBJ2-5, with TRBD1 matching over 11 bases. Germline V gene data show CDR1 as LGHNT and CDR2 as FRNRAP. CDR3 length: 16 residues. The junction had 12 bases not matched to a gene; V was cut back by 7 bases and J by 5 bases. CDR3 nucleotides: TGTGCTAGTGCCATGGGGACAGGGGGGCCGGGGGAGACCCAGTACTTC. Encoded protein: CASAMGTGGPGETQYF.

This chain connects TRBV28 to TRBJ2-2; D gene uncertain. Germline loops: CDR1 MDHEN, CDR2 SYDVKM. This CDR3 region has 12 residues. V was trimmed by 2 bases and J by 6 bases, leaving 4 bases between them. CDR3 loop: CASSLEAGELFF. The CDR3 DNA sequence: TGTGCCAGCAGTTTAGAGGCCGGGGAGCTGTTTTTT.

The V and J genes are TRBV19 and TRBJ1-1; D call uncertain. V lost 2 bases to trimming and J lost 0 bases, with 13 bases between them. Germline lookup yields CDR1 LNHDA and CDR2 SQIVND (reference sequence). The CDR3 runs 16 residues. CDR3 in DNA: TGTGCCAGTAGTATAACGTCAGGCCTTCTGAACACTGAAGCTTTCTTT. Protein product: CASSITSGLLNTEAFF.

This chain connects TRBV27 to TRBJ2-5, with 9 positions matching TRBD1. Germline values: CDR1 MNHEY, CDR2 SMNVEV (reference sequence). The CDR3 totals 14 residues. J lost 5 bases, V lost 6 bases, and 7 bases had no gene match. The DNA for the CDR3 is TGTGCCAGCAGCCACAGGGGGCGCAGGGAGACCCAGTACTTC. Amino acid sequence: CASSHRGRRETQYF.